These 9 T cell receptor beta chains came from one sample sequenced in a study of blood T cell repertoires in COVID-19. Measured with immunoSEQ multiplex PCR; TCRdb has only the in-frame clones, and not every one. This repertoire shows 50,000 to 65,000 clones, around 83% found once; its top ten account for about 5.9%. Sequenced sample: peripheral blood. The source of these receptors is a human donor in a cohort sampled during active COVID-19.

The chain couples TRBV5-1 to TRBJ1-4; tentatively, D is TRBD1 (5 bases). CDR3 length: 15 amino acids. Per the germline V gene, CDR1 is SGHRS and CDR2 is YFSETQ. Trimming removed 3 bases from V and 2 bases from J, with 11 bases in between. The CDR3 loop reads CASSSDGGTNEKLFF. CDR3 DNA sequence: TGCGCCAGCAGCTCTGACGGGGGTACTAATGAAAAACTGTTTTTT.

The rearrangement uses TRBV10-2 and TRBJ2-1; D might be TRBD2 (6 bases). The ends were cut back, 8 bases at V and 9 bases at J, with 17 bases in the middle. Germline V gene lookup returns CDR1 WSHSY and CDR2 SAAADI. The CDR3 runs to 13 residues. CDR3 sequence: CASSGGPRGEQFF. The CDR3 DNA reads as TGCGCCAGCTCTGGAGGGCCCCGTGGTGAGCAGTTCTTC.

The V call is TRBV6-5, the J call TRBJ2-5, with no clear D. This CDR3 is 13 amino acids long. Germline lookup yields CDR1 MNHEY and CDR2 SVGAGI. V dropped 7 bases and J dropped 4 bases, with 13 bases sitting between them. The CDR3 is CASKVWRGETQYF. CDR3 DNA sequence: TGTGCCAGCAAGGTTTGGCGAGGAGAGACCCAGTACTTC.

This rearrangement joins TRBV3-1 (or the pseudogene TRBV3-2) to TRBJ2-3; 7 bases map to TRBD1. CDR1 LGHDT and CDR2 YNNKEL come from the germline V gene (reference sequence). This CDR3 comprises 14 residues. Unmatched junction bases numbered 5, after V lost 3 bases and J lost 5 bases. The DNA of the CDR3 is TGTGCCAGCAGCCAGTCAGACAGGGAAGATACGCAGTATTTT. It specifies CASSQSDREDTQYF.

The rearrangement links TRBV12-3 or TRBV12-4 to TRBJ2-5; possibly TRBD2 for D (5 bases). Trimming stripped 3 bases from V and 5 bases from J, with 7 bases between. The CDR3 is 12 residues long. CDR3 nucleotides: TGTGCCAGCAGTTTCGGCGGGGAGACCCAGTACTTC. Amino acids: CASSFGGETQYF.

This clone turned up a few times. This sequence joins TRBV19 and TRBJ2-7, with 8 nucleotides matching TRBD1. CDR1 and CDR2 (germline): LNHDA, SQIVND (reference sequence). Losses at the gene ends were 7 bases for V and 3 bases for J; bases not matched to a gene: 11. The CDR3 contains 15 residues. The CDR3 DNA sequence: TGTGCCAGTAACCCCGGACAGGGCGTCGGCTACGAGCAGTACTTC. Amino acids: CASNPGQGVGYEQYF.

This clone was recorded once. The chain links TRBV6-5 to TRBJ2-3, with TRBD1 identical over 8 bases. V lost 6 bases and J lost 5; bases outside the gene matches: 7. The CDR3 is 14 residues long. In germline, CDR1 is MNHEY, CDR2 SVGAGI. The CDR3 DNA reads TGTGCCAGCAGATCACAGGGGGGAGGAGATACGCAGTATTTT. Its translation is CASRSQGGGDTQYF.

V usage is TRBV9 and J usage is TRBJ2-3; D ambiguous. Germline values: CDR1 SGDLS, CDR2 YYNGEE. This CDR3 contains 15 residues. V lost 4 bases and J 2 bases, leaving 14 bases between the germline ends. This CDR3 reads CASSPPPEVTDTQYF. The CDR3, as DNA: TGTGCCAGCAGCCCACCGCCAGAGGTCACAGATACGCAGTATTTT.

The CDR3 region is CSVERAGRRVREQFF. In DNA form, the CDR3 reads TGCAGCGTTGAGAGAGCGGGACGCCGGGTCCGGGAGCAGTTCTTC. The chain carries TRBV29-1 and TRBJ2-1, with 7 bases lining up with TRBD2. Germline V gene sequence: CDR1 SQVTM, CDR2 ANQGSEA. V gave up 3 bases and J gave up 10 bases; unmatched junction bases: 15. The CDR3 contains 15 residues.